This T cell receptor (beta chain) was profiled in a study of spatial heterogeneity in lung cancer. Study context: Alpha-chain sequences were consistently detected less often than beta-chain sequences. Regarding the study as a whole: Counts that tracked tumor mutation counts were those of expanded intratumoral alpha and beta TCRs.

Using its own MiXCR run on the 5' RACE reads, TCRdb lists one record per CDR3 protein. This repertoire shows about 11,000 distinct CDR3 sequences, more than 9.5% found once; its top ten account for more than 30%. Stated time point: sample taken at primary tumor resection. The donor group consisted of over 55 patients who had untreated, early-stage non-small cell lung cancer. This clonotype was seen only once. The antigen is not known. Germline CDR1 SGHRS, CDR2 YFSETQ. The CDR3 has 15 amino acids. V lost 4 bases, J lost 5 bases, and 9 bases stayed unmatched. This sequence joins TRBV5-1 and TRBJ1-1; 9 bases match TRBD1. This clonotype was sampled from a male donor with early-stage non-small cell lung cancer. The material was lung tumor tissue, obtained at surgery. CDR3 sequence (DNA): TGCGCCAGCAGCGGGCCGGGACAGGGAGGAACTGAAGCTTTCTTT. Protein product: CASSGPGQGGTEAFF.